Presented here are 6 T cell receptor beta chains from one specimen sequenced in a study of CD8+ T cells in alopecia areata. RNA was extracted and reverse transcribed into cDNA as the sequencing template. Assay: immunoSEQ multiplex PCR; the TCRdb copy retains only in-frame clones and omits some. Among over 150,000 clones listed, over 55% were seen once. The material sequenced was CD4+ T cells sorted from blood, taken at week 0. These receptors were collected from a human donor with alopecia areata.

V is TRBV7-2 and J is TRBJ2-3; 10 bases align to TRBD1. CDR3 size: 15 residues. V trimming: 3 bases; J trimming: 6 bases; junction bases outside the gene matches: 6. The germline V gene has CDR1 SGHTA and CDR2 FQGNSA. CDR3 region: CASSFDRGRSDTQYF. In nucleotides, the CDR3 is TGTGCCAGCAGCTTCGACAGGGGGCGTAGTGATACGCAGTATTTT.

This chain uses TRBV30 with TRBJ1-1, with D possibly being TRBD1 (6 bases). CDR1 GTSNPN and CDR2 SVGIG come from the germline V gene (reference sequence). The CDR3 has 13 residues. V lost 8 bases, J lost 0 bases, and 13 bases lay in between. CDR3 sequence (DNA): TGTGCCGTGGGGGGCGGATTGAACACTGAAGCTTTCTTT. This translates into CAVGGGLNTEAFF.

The gene calls are TRBV5-6 and TRBJ2-6, with D possibly matching TRBD1 (6 bases). CDR3 size: 18 residues. Germline CDR1 is SGHDT and CDR2 is YYEEEE. The V and J ends lost 4 bases and 1 base respectively, with 18 bases between them. The CDR3 nucleotides read TGTGCCAGCAGCGGGGTGACAGGTAGTTATTCTGGGGCCAACGTCCTGACTTTC. Residues: CASSGVTGSYSGANVLTF.

The table lists this clone with a few counts. The J gene is TRBJ2-5, the V gene TRBV29-1, with 10 nucleotides matching TRBD1. V shed 1 base and J 2 bases; nucleotides not matched to a gene: 10. Germline CDR1 reads SQVTM; CDR2 reads ANQGSEA. The CDR3 consists of 17 residues. This CDR3 is CSVEGTGGYRVQETQYF. The CDR3 bases are TGCAGCGTTGAAGGGACAGGGGGTTACAGGGTACAAGAGACCCAGTACTTC.

The chain links TRBV4-3 to TRBJ2-7; TRBD1 aligns across 7 bases. V lost 2 bases and J lost 0; bases outside the gene matches: 10. This CDR3 region has 17 residues. Per the germline V gene, CDR1 is LGHNA and CDR2 is YSLEER. CDR3 protein: CASSQPKGDSNSYEQYF. The CDR3 DNA sequence: TGCGCCAGCAGCCAACCCAAGGGGGACAGCAACTCCTACGAGCAGTACTTC.

This clone was detected only a few times. The V and J genes are TRBV30 and TRBJ1-5, with no clear D. The V end was cut by 5 bases, the J end by 2 bases, with 16 bases between. This CDR3 has 15 amino acids. The germline V gene has CDR1 GTSNPN and CDR2 SVGIG (reference sequence). CDR3 DNA: TGTGCCTGGTCGACCGGCAGTTCGGGCAATCAGCCCCAGCATTTT. This translates into CAWSTGSSGNQPQHF.